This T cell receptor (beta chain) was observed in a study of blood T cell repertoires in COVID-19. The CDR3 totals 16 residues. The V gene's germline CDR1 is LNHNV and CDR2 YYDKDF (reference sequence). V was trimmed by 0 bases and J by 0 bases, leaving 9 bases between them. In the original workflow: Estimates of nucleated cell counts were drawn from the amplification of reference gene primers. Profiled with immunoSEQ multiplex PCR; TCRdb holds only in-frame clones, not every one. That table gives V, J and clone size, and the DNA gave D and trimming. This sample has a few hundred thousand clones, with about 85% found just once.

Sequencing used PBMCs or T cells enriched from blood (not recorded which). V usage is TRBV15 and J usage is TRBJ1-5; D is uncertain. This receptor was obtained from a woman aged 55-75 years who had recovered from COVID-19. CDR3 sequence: CATSREGESSNQPQHF. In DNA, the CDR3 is TGTGCCACCAGCAGAGAAGGAGAAAGTAGCAATCAGCCCCAGCATTTT. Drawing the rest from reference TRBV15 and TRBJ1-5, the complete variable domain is DAMVIQNPRYQVTQFGKPVTLSCSQTLNHNVMYWYQQKSSQAPKLLFHYYDKDFNNEADTPDNFQSRRPNTSFCFLDIRSPGLGDTAMYLCATSREGESSNQPQHFGDGTRLSIL.